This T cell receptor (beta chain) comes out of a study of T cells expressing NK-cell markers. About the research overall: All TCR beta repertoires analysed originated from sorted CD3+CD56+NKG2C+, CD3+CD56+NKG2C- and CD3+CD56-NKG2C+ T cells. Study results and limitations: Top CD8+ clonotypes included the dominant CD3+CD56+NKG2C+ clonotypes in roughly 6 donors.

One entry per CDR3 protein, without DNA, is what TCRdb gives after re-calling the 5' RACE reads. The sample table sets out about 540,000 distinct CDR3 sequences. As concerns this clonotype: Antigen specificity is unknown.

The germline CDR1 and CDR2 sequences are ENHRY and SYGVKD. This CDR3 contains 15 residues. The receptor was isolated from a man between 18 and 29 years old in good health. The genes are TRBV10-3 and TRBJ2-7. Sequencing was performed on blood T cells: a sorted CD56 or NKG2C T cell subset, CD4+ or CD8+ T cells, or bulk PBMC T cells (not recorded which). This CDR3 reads CAISGSQGVTYEQYF.